This TCR beta chain appears in the sequencing data of a study of PD-1 blockade in classical Hodgkin lymphoma. The study's findings and limits: Healthy donors were reported to have higher baseline TCR diversity than newly diagnosed patients. Compared with baseline, CD4+ but not CD8+ TCR diversity had risen significantly by C4D1. Nothing has yet pinned down what causes the repertoire differences, possibly disease activity or prior therapy.

The time point is: cycle 4 day 1 (C4D1), after 5 to 7 weeks of nivolumab. Every single patient, without exception, relapsed after autologous stem cell transplantation, and brentuximab vedotin exposure varied. Magnetic negative selection served to purify CD4+ T cells out of PBMCs that had been thawed. Worth noting for this clone: Its matching antigen is unknown.

J lost 2 bases, V lost 0 bases, and 3 bases had no gene match. The germline V gene encodes CDR1 SGHNT and CDR2 YYREEE (reference sequence). The length of the CDR3 is 16 residues. This table comes from immunoSEQ multiplex PCR, and its TCRdb copy is limited to in-frame clones, with some not included. Here the sample spans fewer than 35,000 clones, around 86% being singletons. This chain links TRBV5-4 with TRBJ2-3, with TRBD2 identical over 10 bases. The starting material was CD4+ T cells from blood, obtained before the fourth cycle of nivolumab. The sequence was obtained from a human donor with classical Hodgkin lymphoma. The CDR3, as DNA: TGTGCCAGCAGCTTGGTAGCGGGGGGAATCACAGATACGCAGTATTTT. It is translated as CASSLVAGGITDTQYF.